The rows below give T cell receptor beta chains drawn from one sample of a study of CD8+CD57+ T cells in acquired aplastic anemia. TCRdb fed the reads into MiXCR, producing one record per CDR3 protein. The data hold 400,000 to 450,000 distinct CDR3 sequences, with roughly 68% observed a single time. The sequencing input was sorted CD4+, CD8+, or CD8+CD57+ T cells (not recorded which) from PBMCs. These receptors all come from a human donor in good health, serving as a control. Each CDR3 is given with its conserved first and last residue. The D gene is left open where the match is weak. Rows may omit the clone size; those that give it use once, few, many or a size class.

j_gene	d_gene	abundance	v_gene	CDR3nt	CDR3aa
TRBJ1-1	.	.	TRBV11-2	TGTGCCAGCAGCTCGGACTACGGGAGGGTGAACACTGAAGCTTTCTTT	CASSSDYGRVNTEAFF
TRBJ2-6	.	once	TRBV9	TGTGCCAGCAGCGCCGGGGCCAACGTCCTGACTTTC	CASSAGANVLTF
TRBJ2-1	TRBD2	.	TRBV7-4	TGTGCCAGCAGCCCCCGGGCTAGCGGGGGTACCAATGAGCAGTTCTTC	CASSPRASGGTNEQFF
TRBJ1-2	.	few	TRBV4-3	TGCGCCAGCAGCCAAGTTCCGGCAGGAGAGGGCTACACCTTC	CASSQVPAGEGYTF
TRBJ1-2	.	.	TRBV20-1	TGCAGTGCTAGATCGAGACACGATGGCTACACCTTC	CSARSRHDGYTF
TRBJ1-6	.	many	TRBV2	TGTGCCAGCAGCCGAGTGGCAGGGAGAGGTTCACCCCTCCACTTT	CASSRVAGRGSPLHF
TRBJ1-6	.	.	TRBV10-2	TGCGCCAGCAGTGCCCACCAGGTGGTTAATAATTCACCCCTCCGCTTT	CASSAHQVVNNSPLRF
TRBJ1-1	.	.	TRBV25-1	TGTGATAGCCGAACGACCGCGGGGGGCGCGGGCACTGAAGCTTTCTTT	CDSRTTAGGAGTEAFF
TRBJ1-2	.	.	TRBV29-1	TGCAGCGTTGTGGGGAAAGATGGCTACACCTTT	CSVVGKDGYTF
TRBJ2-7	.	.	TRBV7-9	TGTGCCAGCAGCCTCTGGGCCAGACGGCGGGGTGGTGGGGAGCAGTACTTC	CASSLWARRRGGGEQYF
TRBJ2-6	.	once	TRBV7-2	TGTGCCAGCACCGTCAAGGCGGAGGGATCGGCCGAGGAGAACGTCCTGACTTTC	CASTVKAEGSAEENVLTF
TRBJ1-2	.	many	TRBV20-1	TGCAGTGCTAGAGTAGCGGGACCTTACGGCTACACCTTC	CSARVAGPYGYTF
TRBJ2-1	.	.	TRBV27	TGTGCCAGCAGTTTACCAGGGGGAGGGGTGAATGAGCAGTTCTTC	CASSLPGGGVNEQFF
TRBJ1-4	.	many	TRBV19	TGTGCCAGCCGGACAGAGAATGAAAAACTGTTTTTT	CASRTENEKLFF
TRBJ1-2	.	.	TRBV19	TGTGCCAGTAGTACACCAGGGGTGGATGGCTACACCTTC	CASSTPGVDGYTF
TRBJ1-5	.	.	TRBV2	TGTGCCAGCAGTGTATTAGGCTGGGTGACACTGGGGCATTTT	CASSVLGWVTLGHF
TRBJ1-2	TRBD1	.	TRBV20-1	TGCAGTGCTCCCTCGGGGACAGGGGGCGCGCCGGGCTTC	CSAPSGTGGAPGF
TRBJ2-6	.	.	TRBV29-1	TGCAGCGTTGGACGGTCCTCTGGGGCCAACGTCCTGACGTTC	CSVGRSSGANVLTF
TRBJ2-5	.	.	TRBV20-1	TGCAGTGCCCTTGAGGGTAGTGCCAGCAAGCAGTACTTC	CSALEGSASKQYF
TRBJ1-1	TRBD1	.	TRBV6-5	TGTGCCAGCAGACTAAGGACAGGGGTGGTCAGTGAAGCTTTCTTT	CASRLRTGVVSEAFF
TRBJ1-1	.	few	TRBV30	TGTGCCTGGAGTTCTTCCGTCGCTGAAGCTTTCTTT	CAWSSSVAEAFF
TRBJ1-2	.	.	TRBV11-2	TGTGCCAGCAGCCTAGAGGGGACAAACGTTTATGGCTACACCTTC	CASSLEGTNVYGYTF
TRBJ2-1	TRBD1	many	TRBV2	TGTGCCAGGACCCCCCCCGGGACAGGCATCAATGAGCAGTTCTTC	CARTPPGTGINEQFF
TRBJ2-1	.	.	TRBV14	TGTGCCAGCAGCCCCAGTCGCAGTGCCGAGGTCGAGGAGCAGTTCTTC	CASSPSRSAEVEEQFF
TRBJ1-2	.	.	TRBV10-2	TGCGCCAGCAGTGAGTCCCCAGGGTTCAGCTATGGCTACACCTTC	CASSESPGFSYGYTF
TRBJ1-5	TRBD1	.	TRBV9	TGTGCCAGCAGCGACAGGACAGGGTTGTCCAATCAGCCCCAGCATTTT	CASSDRTGLSNQPQHF
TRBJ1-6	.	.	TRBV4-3	TGCGCCAGCAGCCAAGAACACCGACCCCTCCACTTT	CASSQEHRPLHF
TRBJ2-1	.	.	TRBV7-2	TGTGCCAGCAGCCTGGGCGGGAACGATGAGCAGTTCTTC	CASSLGGNDEQFF
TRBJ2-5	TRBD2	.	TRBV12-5	TGTGCCAGCAGCGTGACTAGCGGGGGAGGTGGGGAGACCCAGTACTTC	CASSVTSGGGGETQYF
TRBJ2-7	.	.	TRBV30	TGTGCCTGGGGGGGGCAGGGCTACGAGCAGTACTTC	CAWGGQGYEQYF
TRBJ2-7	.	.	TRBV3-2	TGTGCCAGCAGCCGCAAGGGACAGGGGGCGCTATACGAGCAGTACTTC	CASSRKGQGALYEQYF
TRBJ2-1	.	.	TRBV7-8	TGTGCCAGCAGCCCTCCAGGGCGGGACGGCAATGAGCAGTTCTTC	CASSPPGRDGNEQFF
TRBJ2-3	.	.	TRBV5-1	TGTGCCAGCAGCAGAGTAGGGGGAACGAAGTATTTT	CASSRVGGTKYF
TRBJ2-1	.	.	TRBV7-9	TGTGCCAGCAGCTCTCAGGGACATGAGCAGTTCTTC	CASSSQGHEQFF
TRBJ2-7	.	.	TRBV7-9	TGCGCCACCAGCTTGCCAGAAGGAGCCGCCTACGAGCAGTACTTC	CATSLPEGAAYEQYF
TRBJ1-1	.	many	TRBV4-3	TGCGCCAGCAGCCGGGGGGCGGGCACTGAAGCTTTCTTT	CASSRGAGTEAFF
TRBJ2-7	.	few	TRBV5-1	TGCGCCAGCAGCTTGGTTGCAGAGAACACTTACGAGCAGTATTTC	CASSLVAENTYEQYF
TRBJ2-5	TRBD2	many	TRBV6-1	TGTGCCAGCAGCCTTAGCGGGGGGGCCGTTGAGACCCAGTACTTC	CASSLSGGAVETQYF
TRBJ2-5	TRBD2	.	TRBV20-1	TGCAGTGCTAGTGGCGGGGGTGGGGAGACCCAGCACTTC	CSASGGGGETQHF
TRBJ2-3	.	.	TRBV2	TGTGCCAGCAGTGCCCGGTTCACGTACGCGCAGTATTTT	CASSARFTYAQYF
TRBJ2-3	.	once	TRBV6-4	TGTGCCAGCAGTGACTCCGTCACAGATACGCAGTATTTT	CASSDSVTDTQYF
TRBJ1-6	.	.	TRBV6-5	TGTGCCAGCAGTTACGGGGGCCAGGATTCACCCCTCCACTTT	CASSYGGQDSPLHF
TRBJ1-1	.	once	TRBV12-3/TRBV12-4	TGTGCCAGTAGTTTCGGATCCGGGACCCCGAACACTGAAGCTTTCTTT	CASSFGSGTPNTEAFF
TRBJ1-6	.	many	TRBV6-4	TGTGCCAGCAGTGAGTCTGGGAGTTCACCCCTCCACTTT	CASSESGSSPLHF
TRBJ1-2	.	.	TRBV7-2	TGTGCCAGCAGCTGCGAAGGAGGGGATCAGCCCCAGCACACCTTC	CASSCEGGDQPQHTF
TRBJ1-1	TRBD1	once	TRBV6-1	TGTGCCAGCAGTGTTACGGTACAGGGGGCCACTGAAGCTTTCTTT	CASSVTVQGATEAFF
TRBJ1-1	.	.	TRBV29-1	TGCAGCGTATACTCACAGGGCGCGAGTGAGGCTTTCTTT	CSVYSQGASEAFF
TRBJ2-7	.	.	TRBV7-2	TGCGCCAGCAGCCGCCTGCCGGGGGCTAGCCTCGAGCAGTACTTC	CASSRLPGASLEQYF